This TCR beta chain derives from a study of persistence of HIV-infected CD4 T cells. Across the whole study: Isolated cells were CMV- and HIV-1 Gag-responding CD4+ T cells. Donors had been on suppressive ART for a median of 8 years. Study observations and caveats: TCR oligoclonality correlated with proviral oligoclonality in the same sorted populations.

Cells were stimulated with overlapping HIV-1 Gag 15-mer peptides. Sorted nonresponding memory CD4+ T cells were CD40L-negative, CD69-negative, CD45RO-high. A roughly 20-hour stimulation of CD8-depleted PBMCs used anti-CD28/CD49d costimulation, CD40-blocking antibody and enfuvirtide. As to this clone: The antigen remains undetermined.

The libraries were made with immunoSEQ version 4 in survey mode. Clones were read by immunoSEQ multiplex PCR, and TCRdb kept only the in-frame ones, dropping some. Of 35,000 to 45,000 clones listed, over 65% are singletons. V was clipped by 6 bases and J by 0 bases, with 7 bases between them. Germline V gene sequence: CDR1 KGHSH, CDR2 LQKENI. The length of the CDR3 is 13 residues. This sequence joins TRBV18 and TRBJ2-3; TRBD1 might be the D (5 bases). The input for sequencing was cultured CD4+ T cells from PBMCs, taken from a patient who received antiretroviral therapy. The clonotype originates from an adult with HIV. The donor label of this sample is uncertain. The CDR3 loop is CASSAGSTDTQYF. DNA for the CDR3: TGTGCCAGCTCCGCAGGGAGCACAGATACGCAGTATTTT.